Listed below are T cell receptor beta chains from one sample, sequenced in a study of control samples from healthy donors and cancer patients. Using immunoSEQ multiplex PCR, the repertoire was profiled, and TCRdb retains in-frame clones only, with some absent. The table has about 130,000 clones, approximately 92% seen once; the top ten hold approximately 0.57%. Sequences were obtained from PBMCs. These receptors were taken from a man aged 80 or over with head and neck cancer. Both conserved end residues are part of each CDR3. The D gene is left open where the match is weak. Clone size is given for some rows only: seen once, a few or many times, or a class if the clone is expanded.

>TRBJ2-1|.|TRBV7-9|TRBD1
TGTGCCAGCAGCCAGGGGTGGGGGACAGGGGATTATGAGCAGTTCTTC
CASSQGWGTGDYEQFF
>TRBJ2-7|few|TRBV5-1|.
TGCGCCAGCAGGGAGGAGACTAGTCGGGAGCAGTACTTC
CASREETSREQYF
>TRBJ2-7|.|TRBV4-1|.
TGCGCCAGCAGCCAAGGGGACTCGAGCCACGAGCAGTACTTC
CASSQGDSSHEQYF
>TRBJ1-5|.|TRBV6-5|.
TGTGCCAGCTCAGGGATCCTGGAGCCCCAGCATTTT
CASSGILEPQHF
>TRBJ1-3|.|TRBV21-1|.
TGTGCCACCCGAGGTAATCTCTCTGGAAACACCATATATTTT
CATRGNLSGNTIYF
>TRBJ2-5|.|TRBV27|TRBD1
TGTGCCAGCAGTTTATCTTCCTGGGACAGAGAAGAGACCCAGTACTTC
CASSLSSWDREETQYF
>TRBJ1-1|.|TRBV6-2/TRBV6-3|.
TGTGCCAGCAGTTACTCGATGCGGACCGGCTTTGGCACTGAAGCTTTCTTT
CASSYSMRTGFGTEAFF
>TRBJ2-7|.|TRBV27|.
TGTGCCAGCAGTTTTTCGTTTCGGCCGCTGTCCGGGGGTCGGTCTGGAGAGCAGTACTTC
CASSFSFRPLSGGRSGEQYF
>TRBJ2-3|.|TRBV2|TRBD1
TGTGCCAGCACCGGGGACAGGCTAACAGATACGCAGTATTTT
CASTGDRLTDTQYF
>TRBJ1-4|once|TRBV5-6|.
TGTGCCAGCAGCTTAAATGAGTATCCTAATGAAAAACTGTTTTTT
CASSLNEYPNEKLFF
>TRBJ2-3|.|TRBV5-8|TRBD2
TGTGCCAGCAGCCCGCTACTAGCGGGGGGGGGAGATACGCAGTATTTT
CASSPLLAGGGDTQYF
>TRBJ1-4|.|TRBV6-5|.
TGTGCCAGCAGTTTGGGCCTTAATGAAAAACTGTTTTTT
CASSLGLNEKLFF
>TRBJ2-5|.|TRBV11-2|.
TGTGCCAGCAGCTTAGGGTCCAGTCTCCAAGAGACCCAGTACTTC
CASSLGSSLQETQYF
>TRBJ1-1|.|TRBV19|.
TGTGCCAGTAGTATGGGGTCTTCGGCAGGCTCCTTGACTGAAGCTTTCTTT
CASSMGSSAGSLTEAFF
>TRBJ1-1|.|TRBV2|.
TGTGCCAGCACTGGGCAGGGTATCCCTGAAGCTTTCTTT
CASTGQGIPEAFF
>TRBJ2-7|.|TRBV7-2|.
TGTGCCAGCAGCTTAGGAGTAGCGCTAACCTACGAGCAGTACTTC
CASSLGVALTYEQYF
>TRBJ1-2|.|TRBV3-1/TRBV3-2|.
TGTGCCAGCAGCCTTACAGGGAACCTATATGGCTACACCTTC
CASSLTGNLYGYTF
>TRBJ2-4|.|TRBV4-1|.
TGCGCCAGCAGCCAAGTCAGGGATCTAGCCAAAAACATTCAGTACTTC
CASSQVRDLAKNIQYF
>TRBJ1-6|.|TRBV4-3|.
TGCGCCAGCAGCCAAACCGGGACGGAGAGCTCCTATAATTCACCCCTCCACTTT
CASSQTGTESSYNSPLHF
>TRBJ2-7|.|TRBV7-2|TRBD2
TGTGCCAGCAGCTCTGGGACTAGCGGGATTTACGAGCAGTACTTC
CASSSGTSGIYEQYF
>TRBJ2-3|.|TRBV3-1/TRBV3-2|TRBD2
TGTGCCAGCAGCCAAACGGTTGGTAGCGGGATTGGTACGCAGTATTTT
CASSQTVGSGIGTQYF
>TRBJ2-7|once|TRBV7-9|.
TGTGCCAGCAGCTTACAGCACGAGCAGTACTTC
CASSLQHEQYF
>TRBJ1-2|once|TRBV14|.
TGTGCCAGCAGCCAAGATTTCAGGGATGGACGAGGCTGCACCTTC
CASSQDFRDGRGCTF
>TRBJ1-3|.|TRBV24-1|TRBD1
TGTGCCACCAGTGACCGGACAGGTGAGATGGGAAACACCATATATTTT
CATSDRTGEMGNTIYF
>TRBJ1-1|.|TRBV7-6|.
TGTGCCAGCAGCTTGAGCAGGGACACTGAAGCTTTCTTT
CASSLSRDTEAFF
>TRBJ2-2|.|TRBV7-8|.
TGTGCCACTCGTATAGCGTTGAACACCGGGGAGCTGTTTTTT
CATRIALNTGELFF
>TRBJ2-5|.|TRBV11-3|.
TGTGCCAGCAGCCCAGGGCCACGGGAGACCCAGTACTTC
CASSPGPRETQYF
>TRBJ1-4|.|TRBV18|TRBD1
TGTGCCAGCTCACCCCTCGGACAGGGAAACGAAAAACTGTTTTTT
CASSPLGQGNEKLFF
>TRBJ1-2|.|TRBV25-1|.
TGTGCCAGCACCCCAGCCGGGTCTAACTATGGCTACACCTTC
CASTPAGSNYGYTF
>TRBJ1-1|.|TRBV18|TRBD1
TGTGCCAGCTCATCCCGGACAGGTTTGAACACTGAAGCTTTCTTT
CASSSRTGLNTEAFF
>TRBJ1-5|.|TRBV7-9|.
TGTGCCAGCAGCGCAGACAGAAATCAGCCCCAGCATTTT
CASSADRNQPQHF
>TRBJ2-4|.|TRBV5-6|.
TGTGCCAGCAGCTTTCGGGGCGCGGGAAACATTCAGTACTTC
CASSFRGAGNIQYF
>TRBJ2-1|.|TRBV19|.
TGTGCCAGTAGTTTAGGCGGAAGCTCCTACAATGAGCAGTTCTTC
CASSLGGSSYNEQFF
>TRBJ1-1|once|TRBV11-1|.
TGTGCCAGCAGCTCCGACAGAAACACTGAAGCTTTCTTT
CASSSDRNTEAFF
>TRBJ1-1|.|TRBV6-4|TRBD1
TGTGCCAGCAGTGCCGAAGGGACAGTGAACACTGAAGCTTTCTTT
CASSAEGTVNTEAFF
>TRBJ2-7|.|TRBV27|.
TGTGCCAGCAGTTTACTAGCAGATCCTCTTTTTGAGCAGTACTTC
CASSLLADPLFEQYF
>TRBJ1-2|.|TRBV4-1|.
TGCGCCAGCAGCCAGAGGGTGGGGGACTATGGCTACACCTTC
CASSQRVGDYGYTF
>TRBJ2-7|.|TRBV27|TRBD2
TGTGCCAGCAGTTTAGCGGGGGTGGGCTACGAGCAGTACTTC
CASSLAGVGYEQYF
>TRBJ1-1|.|TRBV7-9|.
TGTGCCAGCAGCTTACTAGGGCGCACTGAAGCTTTCTTT
CASSLLGRTEAFF
>TRBJ2-7|.|TRBV27|.
TGTGCCAGCAGCCAGAAGGGGACGGTAGCCTACGAGCAGTACTTC
CASSQKGTVAYEQYF
>TRBJ1-2|.|TRBV6-2/TRBV6-3|.
TGTGCCAGCAGTCCCTCGGGGTGGAGCTACACCTTC
CASSPSGWSYTF
>TRBJ2-3|.|TRBV6-2/TRBV6-3|.
TGTGCCAGCAGTTACTGGGTCGATACGCAGTATTTT
CASSYWVDTQYF
>TRBJ2-5|few|TRBV5-1|.
TGCGCCAGCAGCTTGGACAGGGCAGAGACCCAGTACTTC
CASSLDRAETQYF
>TRBJ2-1|once|TRBV6-6|TRBD2
TGTGCCAGCAGCCGAGCCGGGGGCTGGACTAGCGGGAGAGATGAGCAGTTCTTC
CASSRAGGWTSGRDEQFF
>TRBJ2-1|.|TRBV4-1|TRBD2
TGCGCCAGCAGCCAAACTGGGACTAGCGGGTACTACAATGAGCAGTTCTTC
CASSQTGTSGYYNEQFF
>TRBJ2-3|.|TRBV6-6|.
TGTGCCAGTGGTCAGGGGAGAGATACGCAGTATTTT
CASGQGRDTQYF
>TRBJ2-7|.|TRBV11-2|.
TGTGCCAGCAGCTTATTCAGCACCTACGAGCAGTACTTC
CASSLFSTYEQYF